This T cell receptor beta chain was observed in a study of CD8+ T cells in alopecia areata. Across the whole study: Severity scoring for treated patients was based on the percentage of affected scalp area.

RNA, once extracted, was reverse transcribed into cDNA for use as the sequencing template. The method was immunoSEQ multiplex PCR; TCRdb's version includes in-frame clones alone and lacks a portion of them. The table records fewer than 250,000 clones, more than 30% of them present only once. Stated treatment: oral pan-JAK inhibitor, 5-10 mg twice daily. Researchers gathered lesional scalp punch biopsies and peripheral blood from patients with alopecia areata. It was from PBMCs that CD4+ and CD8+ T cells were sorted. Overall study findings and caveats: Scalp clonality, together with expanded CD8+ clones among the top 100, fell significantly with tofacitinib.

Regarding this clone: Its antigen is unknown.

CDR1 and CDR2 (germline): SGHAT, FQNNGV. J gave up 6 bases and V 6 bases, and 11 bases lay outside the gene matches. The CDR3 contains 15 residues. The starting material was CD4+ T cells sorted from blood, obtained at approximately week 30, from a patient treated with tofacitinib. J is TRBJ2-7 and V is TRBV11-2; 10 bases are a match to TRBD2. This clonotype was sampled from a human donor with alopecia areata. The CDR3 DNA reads TGTGCCAGCAGGACAACTAGCGGGGCCCCTGGCGAGCAGTACTTC. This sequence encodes CASRTTSGAPGEQYF.